One and the same sample provided the 30 T cell receptor beta chains below, sequenced in a study of cytomegalovirus exposure and HLA in healthy donors. The PCR employed 60 Vbeta primers together with 13 Jbeta primers. Some clones are missing from TCRdb's copy, which holds only in-frame ones; the method was immunoSEQ multiplex PCR. Among some 110,000 clones, around 68% were seen once, and the ten largest hold 11%. Sequenced sample: PBMCs. Every receptor here comes from a woman between 50 and 59 years old in good health and CMV-seropositive.

The V call is TRBV4-2, the J call TRBJ1-2; no firm D call. V lost 0 bases and J lost 3, with 14 bases in between. CDR1 is LGHNA, CDR2 YNFKEQ, per germline. The CDR3 extends over 16 amino acids. The chain's CDR3 is CASSQDGRGSDYGYTF. The DNA for the CDR3 is TGTGCCAGCAGCCAAGATGGTCGGGGTTCCGACTATGGCTACACCTTC.

This sequence joins TRBV5-1 and TRBJ2-3; 10 nucleotides agree with TRBD2. The J segment lost 2 bases and the V segment lost 4 bases, leaving 4 bases of the junction unmatched. Germline V gene lookup returns CDR1 SGHRS and CDR2 YFSETQ. The CDR3 sequence is 15 residues long. The CDR3 bases are TGCGCCAGCAGCACTAGCGGGGCGACCACAGATACGCAGTATTTT. Amino acids: CASSTSGATTDTQYF.

This clone was found a few times. The chain recombines TRBV4-1 with TRBJ1-1; D is perhaps TRBD1 (5 bases). Trimming cost V 2 bases and J 6 bases, with 16 bases left between them. The CDR3 spans 15 residues. The germline CDR1 and CDR2 sequences are MGHRA and YSYEKL. The CDR3 loop is CASSQSGQGNAEAFF. In DNA, the CDR3 is TGCGCCAGCAGCCAAAGTGGGCAGGGTAATGCTGAAGCTTTCTTT.

V and J are TRBV18 and TRBJ1-2, with 8 bases fitting TRBD1. The CDR3 sequence is 15 residues long. After removal of 5 bases from V and 2 bases from J, the junction contained 7 bases not matched to a gene. Germline CDR1 and CDR2: KGHSH and LQKENI. The DNA for the CDR3 is TGTGCCAGCTCAGAACCGGGACAGGTGAACTATGGCTACACCTTC. This encodes CASSEPGQVNYGYTF.

J is TRBJ2-7 and V is TRBV5-1; 9 bases are a match to TRBD1. The germline gives CDR1 SGHRS, CDR2 YFSETQ. The CDR3 runs to 15 residues. The J segment lost 2 bases and the V segment lost 0 bases, leaving 3 bases of the junction unmatched. In DNA form, the CDR3 reads TGCGCCAGCAGCTTGGAGGGGACAGGGCCCTACGAGCAGTACTTC. Encoded protein: CASSLEGTGPYEQYF.

The V gene is TRBV5-4, the J gene TRBJ1-2, with a possible D match to TRBD1 (6 bases). The CDR3 totals 13 residues. Deletions cut 4 bases from V and 8 bases from J, with 15 bases between. Germline values: CDR1 SGHNT, CDR2 YYREEE (reference sequence). The CDR3 DNA is TGTGCCAGCAGCGGTACAGGGACGGACGGCTACACCTTC. This translates into CASSGTGTDGYTF.

This clone was observed a single time. The chain couples TRBV15 to TRBJ1-5; no definite D call. V was trimmed by 0 bases and J by 0 bases, leaving 15 bases between them. The CDR3 contains 18 residues. Germline V CDR1 and CDR2: LNHNV, YYDKDF (reference sequence). Here the CDR3 DNA reads TGTGCCACCAGCAGAGATCCTAAGCCGATCTATAGCAATCAGCCCCAGCATTTT. Residues: CATSRDPKPIYSNQPQHF.

This clone was seen a handful of times. The gene calls are TRBV5-4 and TRBJ2-1; 11 bases align to TRBD2. Trimming at V came to 4 bases and at J to 3 bases, leaving 9 bases not matched to a gene. The germline CDR1 and CDR2 sequences are SGHNT and YYREEE (reference sequence). This CDR3 spans 17 amino acids. The CDR3 loop is CASSVPTGTSGYNEQFF. CDR3 nucleotides: TGTGCCAGCAGCGTACCGACCGGGACTAGCGGCTACAATGAGCAGTTCTTC.

The chain has TRBV6-5 and TRBJ2-7, with 9 bases matching TRBD1. CDR1 MNHEY and CDR2 SVGAGI come from the germline V gene. The CDR3 loop spans 14 amino acids. Trimming took 6 bases from V and 4 from J; bases not matched to a gene: 7. In DNA, the CDR3 is TGTGCCAGCAGGGCGACAGGGGGTGAATACGAGCAGTACTTC. It encodes CASRATGGEYEQYF.

For the CDR3, the DNA is TGTGCCAGCAGTCAGGGACAGCAGCAGTTCTTC. Translation gives CASSQGQQQFF. V usage is TRBV28 and J usage is TRBJ2-1, with TRBD1 matching 7 bases. Germline-derived CDR1 and CDR2 are MDHEN and SYDVKM. The CDR3 covers 11 residues. J lost 11 bases, V lost 5 bases, and 3 bases had no gene match. Supplemented by reference TRBV28 and TRBJ2-1, the full variable domain reads DVKVTQSSRYLVKRTGEKVFLECVQDMDHENMFWYRQDPGLGLRLIYFSYDVKMKEKGDIPEGYSVSREKKERFSLILESASTNQTSMYLCASSQGQQQFFGPGTRLTVL.

This rearrangement joins TRBV21-1 to TRBJ2-4; the table calls TRBD1, which could not be checked here. TRBV21-1 is shown as a pseudogene. CDR3 length: 17 amino acids. CDR3 residues: CASSKVRGILAKNIQYF. The CDR3 bases are TGTGCCAGCAGCAAAGTAAGGGGCATCTTAGCCAAAAACATTCAGTACTTC.

V is TRBV4-1 and J is TRBJ2-3; TRBD2 is a possible D gene (6 bases). CDR3 size: 15 residues. Trimming stripped 0 bases from V and 4 bases from J, with 11 bases between. CDR1 and CDR2 from the germline V gene are MGHRA and YSYEKL. The CDR3 is CASSQDWGVADTQYF. In DNA form, the CDR3 reads TGCGCCAGCAGCCAAGATTGGGGGGTGGCAGATACGCAGTATTTT.

This chain links TRBV30 with TRBJ2-7; 9 bases align to TRBD1. The CDR3 covers 14 residues. Germline V gene lookup returns CDR1 GTSNPN and CDR2 SVGIG (reference sequence). The V and J ends lost 5 bases and 4 bases, in that order; junction bases with no gene match: 9. CDR3 region: CAWSADRGMYEQYF. The DNA for the CDR3 is TGTGCCTGGTCGGCTGACAGGGGGATGTACGAGCAGTACTTC.

The chain couples TRBV7-6 to TRBJ2-1; 15 bases fit TRBD2. Trimming at V came to 3 bases and at J to 11 bases, leaving 2 bases not matched to a gene. Germline CDR1 reads SGHVS; CDR2 reads FNYEAQ. The CDR3 is made up of 14 amino acids. The CDR3 DNA sequence: TGTGCCAGCAGCTTTGGGACTAGCGGGGGGAAGCAGTTCTTC. This translates into CASSFGTSGGKQFF. The full variable domain, in which reference TRBV7-6 and TRBJ2-1 provide the parts outside the CDR3, is GAGVSQSPRYKVTKRGQDVALRCDPISGHVSLYWYRQALGQGPEFLTYFNYEAQQDKSGLPNDRFSAERPEGSISTLTIQRTEQRDSAMYRCASSFGTSGGKQFFGPGTRLTVL.

This clone appeared once. This chain connects TRBV27 to TRBJ1-2; 11 positions match TRBD1. CDR1 MNHEY and CDR2 SMNVEV come from the germline V gene (reference sequence). V was pared by 5 bases and J by 4 bases, with 6 bases of the junction left unmatched. This CDR3 contains 15 residues. In DNA, the CDR3 is TGTGCCAGCAGTATAGGGACAGGGGGGGGCTATGGCTACACCTTC. Translated, it gives CASSIGTGGGYGYTF.

This clone was counted a single time. The chain carries TRBV6-5 and TRBJ2-7, with 11 nucleotides matching TRBD2. The CDR3 has 14 residues. Germline assignment: CDR1 MNHEY and CDR2 SVGAGI. V was pared by 6 bases and J by 4 bases, with 5 bases of the junction left unmatched. The CDR3 is CASSLLAGGYEQYF. In nucleotides, the CDR3 is TGTGCCAGCAGCCTTCTAGCGGGAGGTTACGAGCAGTACTTC.

The chain joins TRBV7-2 to TRBJ2-3; 9 bases align to TRBD1. Germline values: CDR1 SGHTA, CDR2 FQGNSA. The CDR3 covers 15 residues. The J segment lost 2 bases and the V segment lost 5 bases, leaving 5 bases of the junction unmatched. As DNA, the CDR3 is TGTGCCAGCAGCCGGGGACAGGGATACACAGATACGCAGTATTTT. As protein: CASSRGQGYTDTQYF.

A word on this clone: The junction and the germline gene differ at one end; a read error may be behind it. The J gene is TRBJ1-1, the V gene TRBV11-2, with D possibly matching TRBD1 (5 bases). In germline, CDR1 is SGHAT, CDR2 FQNNGV. The CDR3 is 11 amino acids. This CDR3 reads CASSSSGGEAF. CDR3 nucleotide sequence: TGTGCCAGCAGCTCCTCCGGGGGGGAGGCTTTT.

The CDR3 is CASSVAIQDSRVAEAFF. CDR3 DNA sequence: TGTGCCAGCAGCGTAGCCATCCAGGACAGCCGGGTTGCTGAAGCTTTCTTT. The chain employs TRBV9 and TRBJ1-1, with D possibly being TRBD1 (6 bases). There are 17 residues in the CDR3. CDR1 SGDLS and CDR2 YYNGEE come from the germline V gene. Between the trimmed V and J ends, which lost 0 bases and 6 bases, there was a span of 21 bases.

CDR3 nucleotides: TGTGCCAGCAGGTCGGGACAGGGTAGCGAAAAACTGTTTTTT. Amino acid sequence: CASRSGQGSEKLFF. The V call is TRBV7-9, the J call TRBJ1-4; TRBD1 agrees at 9 bases. CDR3 size: 14 residues. The V segment lost 6 bases and the J segment 8 bases; nucleotides outside the gene matches: 7. Germline V gene sequence: CDR1 SEHNR, CDR2 FQNEAQ (reference sequence).

The chain joins TRBV2 to TRBJ2-7, with 8 bases identical to TRBD1. V gave up 2 bases and J gave up 4 bases; unmatched junction bases: 7. CDR1 and CDR2 from the germline V gene are SNHLY and FYNNEI. This CDR3 spans 15 amino acids. The CDR3 here is CASSERQGASYEQYF. For the CDR3, the DNA is TGTGCCAGCAGTGAACGGCAGGGGGCTAGTTACGAGCAGTACTTC.

The DNA of the CDR3 is TGTGCCAGCTCACCATCGCCAGAAGAGCAGTACTTC. It codes for CASSPSPEEQYF. This chain uses TRBV18 with TRBJ2-7; D is uncertain. V was trimmed by 2 bases and J by 7 bases, leaving 9 bases between them. The germline V gene has CDR1 KGHSH and CDR2 LQKENI. The CDR3 totals 12 residues.

V and J are TRBV6-1 and TRBJ2-5; tentatively, D is TRBD2 (6 bases). The V gene lost 8 bases and the J gene lost 0 bases, with 10 bases spanning the gap. The CDR3 has 13 residues. Germline V gene data show CDR1 as MNHNS and CDR2 as SASEGT. The CDR3 loop is CASARDYQETQYF. For the CDR3, the DNA is TGTGCCAGCGCCCGGGACTACCAAGAGACCCAGTACTTC.

The chain is built from TRBV19 and TRBJ2-2; 10 bases are shared with TRBD1. Unmatched junction bases numbered 2, after V lost 5 bases and J lost 5 bases. This CDR3 spans 14 amino acids. Per germline, CDR1 LNHDA and CDR2 SQIVND (reference sequence). For the CDR3, the DNA is TGTGCCAGTAGTTGGGGACAGGGGACCGGGGAGCTGTTTTTT. It translates to CASSWGQGTGELFF. Variable domain in full (rest from reference TRBV19 and TRBJ2-2): DGGITQSPKYLFRKEGQNVTLSCEQNLNHDAMYWYRQDPGQGLRLIYYSQIVNDFQKGDIAEGYSVSREKKESFPLTVTSAQKNPTAFYLCASSWGQGTGELFFGEGSRLTVL.

The chain combines TRBV6-1 with TRBJ1-3; a possible D gene is TRBD1 (6 bases). Between the trimmed V and J ends, which lost 4 bases and 4 bases, there was a span of 11 bases. The CDR3 is 14 amino acids. Germline loops: CDR1 MNHNS, CDR2 SASEGT. For the CDR3, the DNA is TGTGCCAGCAGTGGAACAGGGTTGGGAAACACCATATATTTT. Translated: CASSGTGLGNTIYF.

CDR3 protein: CASSLGGEQYF. The DNA of the CDR3 is TGTGCCAGCAGTTTAGGAGGGGAGCAGTACTTC. The chain has TRBV28 and TRBJ2-7, with D possibly being TRBD2 (6 bases). This CDR3 has 11 amino acids. Trimming shortened V by 2 bases and J by 7 bases, and 6 bases separated the two germline ends. CDR1 and CDR2 from the germline V gene are MDHEN and SYDVKM.

This clone was detected only a few times. The chain has TRBV5-1 and TRBJ2-5, with TRBD2 matching over 12 bases. The CDR3 length is 16 residues. CDR1 is SGHRS and CDR2 is YFSETQ in the germline V gene. V gave up 3 bases and J gave up 5 bases; unmatched junction bases: 8. Here the CDR3 DNA reads TGCGCCAGCAGCTCCGGCGGACTAGCGGGGTCGGAGACCCAGTACTTC. Amino acid sequence: CASSSGGLAGSETQYF.

DNA of the CDR3: TGTGCCAGCAGTCCGGAGGGAGATACGCAGTATTTT. It translates to CASSPEGDTQYF. The V gene is TRBV6-4, the J gene TRBJ2-3, with D possibly TRBD2 on 6 matching bases. The CDR3 sequence is 12 residues long. The germline V gene has CDR1 MRHNA and CDR2 SNTAGT. V was clipped by 5 bases and J by 5 bases, with 8 bases between them.

This chain connects TRBV4-3 to TRBJ2-7; 7 bases fit TRBD2. The CDR3 runs to 14 residues. The V gene end was trimmed by 1 base and the J gene end by 3 bases; junction bases not matched to a gene: 3. Germline V CDR1 and CDR2: LGHNA, YSLEER. DNA of the CDR3: TGCGCCAGCAGCCAAGTGGGGGGGGGCTACGAGCAGTACTTC. Protein product: CASSQVGGGYEQYF.

The rearrangement links TRBV19 to TRBJ2-5; no firm D call. V gave up 5 bases and J gave up 0 bases, with 7 bases separating them. Germline lookup yields CDR1 LNHDA and CDR2 SQIVND (reference sequence). This CDR3 is 13 amino acids long. CDR3 residues: CASSPRYQETQYF. The CDR3 nucleotides are TGTGCCAGTAGTCCCAGGTACCAAGAGACCCAGTACTTC. Together with reference TRBV19 and TRBJ2-5, the CDR3 gives the full variable domain: DGGITQSPKYLFRKEGQNVTLSCEQNLNHDAMYWYRQDPGQGLRLIYYSQIVNDFQKGDIAEGYSVSREKKESFPLTVTSAQKNPTAFYLCASSPRYQETQYFGPGTRLLVL.